The 32 T cell receptor beta chains listed next were all sequenced from one sample in a study of blood T cell repertoires in COVID-19. The repertoire was sequenced with immunoSEQ multiplex PCR; TCRdb's copy has only in-frame clones and lacks some. The data contain some 150,000 clones, about 87% of them singletons. Source material: peripheral blood. These receptor sequences come from a woman in her forties or fifties with acute or convalescent COVID-19.

The V and J genes are TRBV5-1 and TRBJ2-3, with D perhaps matching TRBD1 (6 bases). The CDR3 loop spans 14 amino acids. Per germline, CDR1 SGHRS and CDR2 YFSETQ. Trimming cost V 7 bases and J 6 bases, with 18 bases left between them. The CDR3 nucleotides are TGCGCCAGCGCCAGGGGTCCCACAGGGGATACGCAGTATTTT. This translates into CASARGPTGDTQYF.

This chain uses TRBV6-4 with TRBJ1-5; D remains ambiguous. The length of the CDR3 is 13 residues. The germline gives CDR1 MRHNA, CDR2 SNTAGT. With 3 bases removed from V and 5 bases from J, the gap between germline ends came to 8 bases. The CDR3 DNA is TGTGCCAGCAGTGAAGATAGATATCAGCCCCAGCATTTT. It yields the protein CASSEDRYQPQHF.

The chain couples TRBV11-3 to TRBJ1-1; D is undetermined. The V and J ends lost 4 bases and 0 bases respectively, with 9 bases between them. The germline gives CDR1 SGHNT, CDR2 YENEEA. The CDR3 has 14 amino acids. The DNA of the CDR3 is TGTGCCAGCAGCTCCAATGGCCTGAACACTGAAGCTTTCTTT. Amino acids: CASSSNGLNTEAFF.

The gene calls are TRBV12-3 or TRBV12-4 and TRBJ1-2; 8 positions agree with TRBD1. After removal of 4 bases from V and 8 bases from J, the junction contained 3 bases not matched to a gene. The CDR3 sequence is 12 residues long. CDR3 protein: CASSSRTGGYTF. Written as DNA, the CDR3 is TGTGCCAGCAGTTCCCGGACAGGGGGCTACACCTTC.

The CDR3: CASSQEGPGGPYNEQFF. CDR3 bases: TGTGCCAGCAGCCAAGAAGGCCCGGGAGGCCCCTACAATGAGCAGTTCTTC. The chain is built from TRBV4-2 and TRBJ2-1; 7 bases align to TRBD2. Germline lookup yields CDR1 LGHNA and CDR2 YNFKEQ. Losses at the gene ends were 0 bases for V and 2 bases for J; bases not matched to a gene: 7. The CDR3 is made up of 17 amino acids.

The V call is TRBV7-6, the J call TRBJ2-1; D perhaps matches TRBD1 (6 bases). The CDR3 has 16 amino acids. The germline V and J ends were trimmed by 6 bases and 7 bases, with 22 bases remaining between them. Germline CDR1 is SGHVS and CDR2 is FNYEAQ. CDR3 nucleotides: TGTGCCAGCAGTCCCAGGTTGTCAGGGGTGGGGAATGAGCAGTTCTTC. This codes for CASSPRLSGVGNEQFF.

The V gene is TRBV11-2, the J gene TRBJ2-2; TRBD2 matches at 9 bases. This CDR3 is 16 amino acids long. After removal of 7 bases from V and 3 bases from J, the junction contained 9 bases not matched to a gene. Germline CDR1 is SGHAT and CDR2 is FQNNGV. This chain's CDR3 is CASKASASGDTGELFF. The CDR3 bases are TGTGCCAGCAAGGCTTCGGCTAGCGGGGACACCGGGGAGCTGTTTTTT. Complete variable domain (other parts from reference TRBV11-2 and TRBJ2-2): EAGVAQSPRYKIIEKRQSVAFWCNPISGHATLYWYQQILGQGPKLLIQFQNNGVVDDSQLPKDRFSAERLKGVDSTLKIQPAKLEDSAVYLCASKASASGDTGELFFGEGSRLTVL.

The chain couples TRBV6-5 to TRBJ2-1, with 7 positions matching TRBD1. Germline V gene lookup returns CDR1 MNHEY and CDR2 SVGAGI. Losses at the gene ends were 7 bases for V and 8 bases for J; bases not matched to a gene: 5. The length of the CDR3 is 12 residues. The CDR3 sequence: CASTDRVDEQFF. CDR3 DNA sequence: TGTGCCAGCACCGACAGGGTTGATGAGCAGTTCTTC.

This clone was counted a single time. V gene TRBV6-1 combines with J gene TRBJ2-7; D not resolved. There are 14 residues in the CDR3. The germline gives CDR1 MNHNS, CDR2 SASEGT. V dropped 0 bases and J dropped 4 bases, with 10 bases sitting between them. CDR3 coding DNA: TGTGCCAGCAGTGAAGCGCTTCTGGCATACGAGCAGTACTTC. Amino acids: CASSEALLAYEQYF.

The chain carries TRBV7-8 and TRBJ2-7; possibly TRBD2 for D (5 bases). Trimming stripped 1 base from V and 0 bases from J, with 10 bases between. Per the germline V gene, CDR1 is SGHVS and CDR2 is FQNEAQ. There are 15 residues in the CDR3. DNA for the CDR3: TGTGCCAGCAGCTTAGAGGGTGGGAGCTCCTACGAGCAGTACTTC. It translates to CASSLEGGSSYEQYF.

V gene TRBV3-1 (or the pseudogene TRBV3-2) combines with J gene TRBJ2-1; D possibly corresponds to TRBD2 (5 bases). Deletions cut 0 bases from V and 7 bases from J, with 10 bases between. CDR1 is LGHDT, CDR2 YNNKEL, per germline (reference sequence). CDR3 length: 14 amino acids. The CDR3, as DNA: TGTGCCAGCAGCCAAGATGAGGGTCAAAATGAGCAGTTCTTC. Translation: CASSQDEGQNEQFF.

In this sample, this clone turned up a few times. V and J are TRBV4-2 and TRBJ2-6; 7 bases agree with TRBD2. J lost 2 bases, V lost 0 bases, and 4 bases had no gene match. The CDR3 has 17 amino acids. Germline V gives CDR1 LGHNA, CDR2 YNFKEQ. The CDR3 region has the DNA TGTGCCAGCAGCCAAGATGCGGGGGTGGCTGGGGCCAACGTCCTGACTTTC. This sequence encodes CASSQDAGVAGANVLTF.

This clone was detected once. This chain joins TRBV4-1 and TRBJ2-1, with D maybe TRBD1 (8 bases). Trimming left V 4 bases short and J 8 bases short, with 24 bases between. Germline-derived CDR1 and CDR2 are MGHRA and YSYEKL. The CDR3 is made up of 17 amino acids. CDR3 sequence reads: CASSPQGAGAPWDEQFF. The CDR3 region has the DNA TGCGCCAGCAGCCCTCAGGGGGCGGGGGCCCCTTGGGATGAGCAGTTCTTC.

This sequence joins TRBV20-1 and TRBJ2-7; D unresolved. This CDR3 has 12 residues. The germline CDR1 and CDR2 sequences are DFQATT and SNEGSKA (reference sequence). The V gene lost 3 bases and the J gene lost 4 bases, with 10 bases spanning the gap. DNA for the CDR3: TGCAGTGCTAGTAACTACCGTTACGAGCAGTACTTC. Amino acids: CSASNYRYEQYF.

CDR3 amino acids: CASSDRGGRGYTF. The CDR3 DNA is TGTGCCAGCAGCGACCGGGGGGGAAGGGGCTACACCTTC. The J gene is TRBJ1-2, the V gene TRBV6-5; the D gene is possibly TRBD1 (5 bases). CDR3 length equals 13 residues. V was shortened by 6 bases and J by 8 bases, with 16 bases between the two germline ends. Germline CDR1 MNHEY, CDR2 SVGAGI.

The rearrangement uses TRBV27 and TRBJ2-1, with TRBD1 identical over 10 bases. Germline assignment: CDR1 MNHEY and CDR2 SMNVEV (reference sequence). The ends lost 5 bases at V and 8 bases at J; junction bases unmatched: 9. This CDR3 is built from 15 residues. The CDR3 bases are TGTGCCAGCAGTCTCGGGACAGGGGCTAGGGATGAGCAGTTCTTC. Translating it yields CASSLGTGARDEQFF.

The chain uses TRBV19 and TRBJ2-1, with TRBD2 identical over 10 bases. Germline-derived CDR1 and CDR2 are LNHDA and SQIVND (reference sequence). With 7 bases clipped from V and 7 bases from J, the junction kept 4 bases outside the gene matches. The CDR3 totals 13 residues. CDR3 bases: TGTGCCAGTACCCTAGCGGGAGTAAATGAGCAGTTCTTC. This translates into CASTLAGVNEQFF. Full variable domain (rest looked up from reference TRBV19 and TRBJ2-1): DGGITQSPKYLFRKEGQNVTLSCEQNLNHDAMYWYRQDPGQGLRLIYYSQIVNDFQKGDIAEGYSVSREKKESFPLTVTSAQKNPTAFYLCASTLAGVNEQFFGPGTRLTVL.

The V and J genes are TRBV3-1 (or the pseudogene TRBV3-2) and TRBJ2-7, with 9 bases matching TRBD2. Germline CDR1 is LGHDT and CDR2 is YNNKEL (reference sequence). The CDR3 totals 14 residues. V lost 4 bases and J lost 5; bases outside the gene matches: 6. The CDR3: CASSLGLAINEQYF. For the CDR3, the DNA is TGTGCCAGCAGCCTTGGACTAGCGATAAACGAGCAGTACTTC.

The CDR3: CATSDTGQGNYGYTF. The CDR3 DNA reads TGTGCCACCAGTGATACGGGACAGGGAAACTATGGCTACACCTTC. The chain carries TRBV24-1 and TRBJ1-2, with 9 positions matching TRBD1. This CDR3 region has 15 residues. The germline CDR1 and CDR2 sequences are KGHDR and SFDVKD. The V and J ends lost 3 bases and 2 bases, in that order; junction bases with no gene match: 3.

This sequence joins TRBV5-1 and TRBJ2-3; D is uncertain. The germline V and J ends were trimmed by 1 base and 6 bases, with 6 bases remaining between them. The germline V gene has CDR1 SGHRS and CDR2 YFSETQ. This CDR3 is 12 amino acids long. The CDR3 nucleotides read TGCGCCAGCAGCTTGTGGGCGGATACGCAGTATTTT. Translation: CASSLWADTQYF.

V is TRBV12-5 and J is TRBJ1-5; 7 nucleotides agree with TRBD1. Germline V CDR1 and CDR2: LGHNT, FRNRAP. The trim removed 4 bases at V and 0 bases at J, leaving 6 bases unmatched. CDR3 length: 16 residues. The CDR3 is CASGSTDRASNQPQHF. The DNA of the CDR3 is TGTGCTAGTGGTTCCACCGACAGGGCTAGCAATCAGCCCCAGCATTTT.

The genes are TRBV3-1 (or the pseudogene TRBV3-2) and TRBJ2-7, with 8 bases lining up with TRBD1. CDR3 size: 15 residues. V was clipped by 4 bases and J by 0 bases; unmatched bases: 5. Germline CDR1 and CDR2: LGHDT and YNNKEL (reference sequence). The CDR3 sequence: CASSPRDRSSYEQYF. In DNA form, the CDR3 reads TGTGCCAGCAGCCCCCGGGACAGGAGCTCCTACGAGCAGTACTTC.

The rearrangement uses TRBV25-1 and TRBJ1-4, with a tentative D call TRBD1 (6 bases). The CDR3 runs to 15 residues. V shed 7 bases and J shed 5 bases, with 17 bases lying between them. Germline assignment: CDR1 MGHDK and CDR2 SYGVNS. The DNA of the CDR3 is TGTGCCAGCACCCCAGCTTACAGGGAGAATGAAAAACTGTTTTTT. Protein: CASTPAYRENEKLFF.

This chain links TRBV24-1 with TRBJ1-2; the match to TRBD1 covers 8 bases. Trimming at V came to 7 bases and at J to 9 bases, leaving 6 bases not matched to a gene. From germline, CDR1 is KGHDR and CDR2 SFDVKD. The CDR3 length is 12 residues. This CDR3 reads CATRSQGGSYTF. CDR3 DNA sequence: TGTGCCACCAGGTCACAGGGGGGGAGCTACACCTTC.

The chain combines TRBV30 with TRBJ1-2; no clear D gene. The CDR3 totals 16 residues. Trimming shortened V by 0 bases and J by 8 bases, and 22 bases separated the two germline ends. Germline CDR1 is GTSNPN and CDR2 is SVGIG (reference sequence). The CDR3 coding sequence is TGTGCCTGGAGTGTAGATGAGTTGGAGGCCCTTCAGGGCTACACCTTC. Protein sequence: CAWSVDELEALQGYTF.

This chain joins TRBV27 and TRBJ2-7, with 13 bases identical to TRBD2. CDR1 and CDR2 from the germline V gene are MNHEY and SMNVEV (reference sequence). J was trimmed by 4 bases and V by 3 bases; bases with no gene match: 6. The CDR3 is made up of 16 amino acids. CDR3 region: CASSFSETSGGYEQYF. In DNA, the CDR3 is TGTGCCAGCAGTTTTTCCGAGACTAGCGGGGGGTACGAGCAGTACTTC.

This chain links TRBV6-2 or TRBV6-3 with TRBJ2-1, with 8 bases lining up with TRBD2. With 0 bases clipped from V and 4 bases from J, the junction kept 5 bases outside the gene matches. The germline gives CDR1 MNHEY, CDR2 SVGEGT. This CDR3 is 16 amino acids long. CDR3 protein: CASSYSREGRYNEQFF. The CDR3 DNA reads as TGTGCCAGCAGTTACTCCCGGGAGGGACGGTACAATGAGCAGTTCTTC.

Details on this clone: The junction departs from the called germline gene at one end, perhaps through a read error. The genes are TRBV3-1 (or the pseudogene TRBV3-2) and TRBJ2-1, with D unclear. Per germline, CDR1 LGHDT and CDR2 YNNKEL (reference sequence). The CDR3 length is 16 residues. CDR3 nucleotides: TGTGCCAGCAGCCAAGACCTACAGTTAGACGGTAATGGGCAGTTCTTC. Its protein is CASSQDLQLDGNGQFF.

This clone was seen just once. The chain links TRBV6-5 to TRBJ1-5; 9 nucleotides agree with TRBD1. The germline V gene encodes CDR1 MNHEY and CDR2 SVGAGI. V was clipped by 6 bases and J by 4 bases; unmatched bases: 7. This CDR3 has 15 residues. This CDR3 is CASRMGDRVNQPQHF. CDR3 coding DNA: TGTGCCAGCAGAATGGGGGACAGGGTTAATCAGCCCCAGCATTTT.

The V call is TRBV28, the J call TRBJ2-5; 12 bases agree with TRBD1. Germline values: CDR1 MDHEN, CDR2 SYDVKM. The V segment lost 6 bases and the J segment 6 bases; nucleotides outside the gene matches: 2. This CDR3 is 13 amino acids long. The CDR3 bases are TGTGCCAGCAGCCGGGACAGGGGGCAGACCCAGTACTTC. This gives the protein CASSRDRGQTQYF. Combining the CDR3 with reference TRBV28 and TRBJ2-5 gives the whole variable domain DVKVTQSSRYLVKRTGEKVFLECVQDMDHENMFWYRQDPGLGLRLIYFSYDVKMKEKGDIPEGYSVSREKKERFSLILESASTNQTSMYLCASSRDRGQTQYFGPGTRLLVL.

The chain has TRBV27 and TRBJ1-5; 7 positions match TRBD1. The ends lost 6 bases at V and 1 base at J; junction bases unmatched: 9. CDR1 and CDR2 (germline): MNHEY, SMNVEV (reference sequence). CDR3 length: 16 amino acids. For the CDR3, the DNA is TGTGCCAGCAGATCTCAGGGGGAATGGAGCAATCAGCCCCAGCATTTT. It encodes CASRSQGEWSNQPQHF.

The chain links TRBV7-2 to TRBJ1-2; TRBD1 aligns across 8 bases. V was clipped by 5 bases and J by 0 bases; unmatched bases: 8. This CDR3 spans 16 amino acids. Germline V gene data show CDR1 as SGHTA and CDR2 as FQGNSA. Written as DNA, the CDR3 is TGTGCCAGCAGCACCCGGACAGGGAGGTCTAACTATGGCTACACCTTC. Its protein product is CASSTRTGRSNYGYTF.